The present T cell receptor beta chain was sequenced within a study of cytomegalovirus exposure and HLA in healthy donors. Regarding this clone: No antigen is known for it.

The PCR ran on 60 Vbeta and 13 Jbeta primers. How the authors handled the data: Later, an analysis found 80 million or so unique TCR beta chains, and about 10 million of these were shared. Using immunoSEQ multiplex PCR, the repertoire was profiled, and TCRdb retains in-frame clones only, with some absent. The DNA was the basis for D and trimming; V, J and clone size are from that table. The sample table includes around 110,000 clones. Notes on the study in general: Trimming of TCR beta V- and J-genes showed a link, identified in a later analysis, to a missense DCLRE1C variant. Presence/absence analyses took donor sequencing depth as roughly uniform. Excluded: some indistinguishable V segments such as TRBV6-2 and TRBV6-3.

This CDR3 is built from 14 residues. The germline gives CDR1 SGHTA, CDR2 FQGNSA. Trimming cost V 1 base and J 3 bases, with 9 bases left between them. The gene calls are TRBV7-2 and TRBJ2-5; tentative D call: TRBD2 (6 bases). Sequencing was done on a sample of PBMCs. The clonotype was recovered from a man aged 25 to 45 in good health and CMV-seronegative. This CDR3 is CASSLVSGEETQYF. As DNA, the CDR3 is TGTGCCAGCAGCTTAGTTTCGGGGGAAGAGACCCAGTACTTC.